This T cell receptor beta chain was captured in a study of blood T cell repertoires in COVID-19. Across the study: Samples of COVID-19 (acute and convalescent) were obtained from the United States, Italy and Spain.

The germline V and J ends were trimmed by 1 base and 6 bases, with 19 bases remaining between them. CDR1 LNHDA and CDR2 SQIVND come from the germline V gene (reference sequence). The CDR3 loop spans 17 amino acids. Here immunoSEQ multiplex PCR was the method, and the copy in TCRdb shows in-frame clones only, minus some. Of fewer than 200,000 clones listed, about 88% were seen once; the top ten hold about a quarter. This TCR was sampled from a man in his sixties with acute or convalescent COVID-19. The sample taken for sequencing was peripheral blood. The rearrangement joins TRBV19 to TRBJ2-1, with a tentative D call TRBD2 (6 bases). The CDR3 DNA is TGTGCCAGTAGTATAGTCTCGCCGGGACTTGCCCTCAATGAGCAGTTCTTC. Amino acid sequence: CASSIVSPGLALNEQFF.